This TCR beta chain was observed in a study of T cell clones after liver transplantation. Study information: Liver transplant recipients had immunosuppression withdrawal attempted within 2 years. Pre-transplant mixed lymphocyte reactions yielded third-party-reactive TCRbeta sequences as comparators for graft-donor-reactive sequences. Until 12-24 months post-transplant, subjects got standard immunosuppression and no induction. Study conclusions and caveats: Small, mixed patient groups and varying post-transplant times limit these conclusions.

Germline loops: CDR1 SEHNR, CDR2 FQNEAQ (reference sequence). Trimming took 5 bases from V and 1 from J, leaving 14 bases between them. The CDR3 extends over 15 amino acids. This clone has only a few counts. Its specificity is unknown. This table comes from immunoSEQ multiplex PCR, and its TCRdb copy is limited to in-frame clones, with some not included. Here the sample spans some 6,000 clones, 70% to 80% being singletons. Source: CD8+ T cells from blood, taken 45 to 46 months after liver transplant. This TCR derives from a human patient who received a liver transplant. Certain T cells may be donor cells from the graft. This chain joins TRBV7-9 and TRBJ1-1, with D hard to call. The CDR3 DNA sequence: TGTGCCAGCAGCCCCGAGTTAGGGCAGAACACTGAAGCTTTCTTT. Amino acid sequence: CASSPELGQNTEAFF.